The clone carrying this T cell receptor beta chain was observed at least ten times. Its specificity is not known. The sample comes from a study of T cell repertoires in cytomegalovirus infection. Whole-study context: Both a matching HLA type and CMV infection were indicated by public TCR beta signatures.

General study points: The cumulative frequency of public TCR beta families distinguished individuals who carried CMV together with the relevant HLA. HLA-C-restricted CMV-specific TCR beta clonotypes were dominant in the ex vivo response.

TCRdb redid the calling of the reads with MiXCR, one entry per CDR3 protein. The sample has nearly 550,000 distinct CDR3 sequences; 15% to 20% are singletons. The CDR3 length is 16 residues. CDR1 ENHRY and CDR2 SYGVKD come from the germline V gene. The V and J ends lost 5 bases and 3 bases respectively, with 19 bases between them. This rearrangement joins TRBV10-3 to TRBJ1-2; TRBD1 might be the D (5 bases). The specimen was CD8+ T cells from PBMCs. The receptor was derived from a human donor in good health (CMV status not recorded). Some clones in this sample may be carry-over from other donors' samples. The DNA of the CDR3 is TGTGCCATCAGTTTGGATCCGAAATTAGGGGACTATGGCTACACCTTC. It codes for CAISLDPKLGDYGYTF.